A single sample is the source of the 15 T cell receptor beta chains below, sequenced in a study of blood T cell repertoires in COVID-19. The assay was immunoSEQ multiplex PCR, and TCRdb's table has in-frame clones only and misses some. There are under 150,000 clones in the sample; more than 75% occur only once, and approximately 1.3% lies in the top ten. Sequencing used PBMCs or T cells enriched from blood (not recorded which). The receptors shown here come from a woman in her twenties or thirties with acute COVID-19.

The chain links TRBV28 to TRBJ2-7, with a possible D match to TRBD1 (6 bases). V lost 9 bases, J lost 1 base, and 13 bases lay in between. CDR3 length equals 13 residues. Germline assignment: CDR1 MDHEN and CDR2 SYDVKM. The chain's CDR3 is CASTWTESYEQYF. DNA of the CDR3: TGTGCCAGTACCTGGACAGAATCCTACGAGCAGTACTTC. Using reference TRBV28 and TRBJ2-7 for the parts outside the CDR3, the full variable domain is DVKVTQSSRYLVKRTGEKVFLECVQDMDHENMFWYRQDPGLGLRLIYFSYDVKMKEKGDIPEGYSVSREKKERFSLILESASTNQTSMYLCASTWTESYEQYFGPGTRLTVT.

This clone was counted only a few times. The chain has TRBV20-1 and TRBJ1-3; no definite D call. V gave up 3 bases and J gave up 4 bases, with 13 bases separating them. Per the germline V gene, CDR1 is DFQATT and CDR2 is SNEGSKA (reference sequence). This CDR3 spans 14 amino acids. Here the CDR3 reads CSASGGVSGNTIYF. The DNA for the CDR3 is TGCAGTGCTAGTGGCGGGGTCTCAGGAAACACCATATATTTT.

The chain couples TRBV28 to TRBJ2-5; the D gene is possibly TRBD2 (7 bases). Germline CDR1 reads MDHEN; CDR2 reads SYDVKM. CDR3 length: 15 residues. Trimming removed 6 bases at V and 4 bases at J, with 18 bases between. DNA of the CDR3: TGTGCCAGCAGCCAAGGGGGGGGGTCGAGAGAGACCCAGTACTTC. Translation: CASSQGGGSRETQYF.

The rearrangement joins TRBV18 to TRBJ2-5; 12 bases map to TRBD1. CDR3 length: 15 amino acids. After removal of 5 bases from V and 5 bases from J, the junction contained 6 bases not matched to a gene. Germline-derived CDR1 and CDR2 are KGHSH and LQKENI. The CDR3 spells CASSRGTGGLETQYF. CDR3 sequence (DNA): TGTGCCAGCTCAAGAGGGACAGGGGGCTTGGAGACCCAGTACTTC.

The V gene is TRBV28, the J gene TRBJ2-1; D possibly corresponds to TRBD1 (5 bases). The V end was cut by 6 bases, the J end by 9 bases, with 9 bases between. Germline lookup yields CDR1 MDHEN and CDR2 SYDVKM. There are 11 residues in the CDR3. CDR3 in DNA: TGTGCCAGCAGGCCAGGGTCTGAGCAGTTCTTC. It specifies CASRPGSEQFF.

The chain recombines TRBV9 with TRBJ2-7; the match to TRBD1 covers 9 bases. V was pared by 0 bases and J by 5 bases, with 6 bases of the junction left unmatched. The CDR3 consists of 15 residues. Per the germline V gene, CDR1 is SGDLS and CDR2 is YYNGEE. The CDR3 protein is CASSVAWTGEDEQYF. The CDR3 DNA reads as TGTGCCAGCAGCGTAGCCTGGACAGGGGAGGACGAGCAGTACTTC.

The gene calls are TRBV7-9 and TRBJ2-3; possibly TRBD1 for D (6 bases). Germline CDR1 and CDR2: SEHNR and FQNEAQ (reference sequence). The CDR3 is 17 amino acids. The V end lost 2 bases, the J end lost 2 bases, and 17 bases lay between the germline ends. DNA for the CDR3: TGTGCCAGCAGCTTATCTTGGCCAGGGGCCTTCACAGATACGCAGTATTTT. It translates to CASSLSWPGAFTDTQYF.

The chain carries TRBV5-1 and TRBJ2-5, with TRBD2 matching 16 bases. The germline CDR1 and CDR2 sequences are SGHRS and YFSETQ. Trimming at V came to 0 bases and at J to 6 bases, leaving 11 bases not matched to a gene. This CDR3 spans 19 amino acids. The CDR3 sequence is CASSLVGGLAGGLRQTQYF. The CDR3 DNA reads TGCGCCAGCAGCTTGGTTGGGGGACTAGCGGGAGGGCTACGTCAGACCCAGTACTTC.

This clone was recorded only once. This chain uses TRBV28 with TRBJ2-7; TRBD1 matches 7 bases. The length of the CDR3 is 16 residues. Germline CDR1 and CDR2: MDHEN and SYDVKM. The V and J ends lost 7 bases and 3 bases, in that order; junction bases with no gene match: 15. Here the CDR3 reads CASTLSPSTGNYEQYF. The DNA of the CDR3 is TGTGCCAGCACTCTTTCGCCTTCGACAGGGAACTACGAGCAGTACTTC.

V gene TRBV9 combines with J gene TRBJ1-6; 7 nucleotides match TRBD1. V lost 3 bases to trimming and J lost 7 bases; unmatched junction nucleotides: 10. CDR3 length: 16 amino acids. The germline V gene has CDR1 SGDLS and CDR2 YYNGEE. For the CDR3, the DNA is TGTGCCAGCAGCGCACCGCCGGGACAGACAAATTCACCCCTCCACTTT. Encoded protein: CASSAPPGQTNSPLHF. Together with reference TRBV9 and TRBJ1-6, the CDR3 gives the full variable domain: DSGVTQTPKHLITATGQRVTLRCSPRSGDLSVYWYQQSLDQGLQFLIQYYNGEERAKGNILERFSAQQFPDLHSELNLSSLELGDSALYFCASSAPPGQTNSPLHFGNGTRLTVT.

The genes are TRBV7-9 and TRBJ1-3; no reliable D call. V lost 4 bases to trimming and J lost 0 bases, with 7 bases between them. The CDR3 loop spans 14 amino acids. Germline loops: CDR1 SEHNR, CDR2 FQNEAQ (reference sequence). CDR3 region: CASSYDTSGNTIYF. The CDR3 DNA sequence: TGTGCCAGCAGCTATGACACCTCTGGAAACACCATATATTTT. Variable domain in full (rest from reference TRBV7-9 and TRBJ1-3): DTGVSQNPRHKITKRGQNVTFRCDPISEHNRLYWYRQTLGQGPEFLTYFQNEAQLEKSRLLSDRFSAERPKGSFSTLEIQRTEQGDSAMYLCASSYDTSGNTIYFGEGSWLTVV.

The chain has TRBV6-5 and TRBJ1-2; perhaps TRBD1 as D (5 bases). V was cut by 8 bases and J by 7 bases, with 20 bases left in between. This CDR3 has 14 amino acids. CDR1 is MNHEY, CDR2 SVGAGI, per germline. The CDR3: CASLKGGAYGGYTF. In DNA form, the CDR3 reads TGTGCCAGCCTAAAGGGTGGGGCCTACGGTGGCTACACCTTC.

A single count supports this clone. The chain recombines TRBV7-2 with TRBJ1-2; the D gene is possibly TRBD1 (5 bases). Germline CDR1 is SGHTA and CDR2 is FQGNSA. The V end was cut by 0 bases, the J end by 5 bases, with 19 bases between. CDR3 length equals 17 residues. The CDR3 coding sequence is TGTGCCAGCAGCTTAGCGCTGGGCACAAGGGGCGAGTATGGCTACACCTTC. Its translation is CASSLALGTRGEYGYTF.

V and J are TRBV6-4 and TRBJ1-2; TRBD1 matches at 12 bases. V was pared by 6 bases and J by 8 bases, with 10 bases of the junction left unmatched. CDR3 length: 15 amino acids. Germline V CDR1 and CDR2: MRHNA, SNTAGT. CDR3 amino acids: CASSPEGQGAWGYTF. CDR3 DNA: TGTGCCAGCAGCCCAGAGGGACAGGGGGCTTGGGGCTACACCTTC.

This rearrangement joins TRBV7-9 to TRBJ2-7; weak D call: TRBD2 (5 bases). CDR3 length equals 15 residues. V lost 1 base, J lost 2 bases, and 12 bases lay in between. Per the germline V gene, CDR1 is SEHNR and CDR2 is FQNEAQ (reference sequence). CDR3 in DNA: TGTGCCAGCAGCTTAGGGTCCGGGAATACCTACGAGCAGTACTTC. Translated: CASSLGSGNTYEQYF.